This T cell receptor (beta chain) was sequenced in a study of blood T cell repertoires in COVID-19. At the level of the study: There were acute and convalescent COVID-19 samples, and they came from the United States, Italy and Spain.

Produced via immunoSEQ multiplex PCR; TCRdb's table is partial and in-frame only. This table holds roughly 40,000 clones, 90% found once. Looked up from germline, CDR1 is KGHSH and CDR2 is LQKENI. Trimming cost V 1 base and J 4 bases, with 10 bases left between them. This CDR3 has 15 amino acids. Sequences were obtained from peripheral blood. This sequence was found in a man in his fifties with active COVID-19. This chain uses TRBV18 with TRBJ1-4; D is perhaps TRBD1 (6 bases). The CDR3 nucleotides are TGTGCCAGCTCACCACAGGCAGGGGTTAATGAAAAACTGTTTTTT. Amino acids: CASSPQAGVNEKLFF.